This passage covers 27 T cell receptor beta chains from one sample sequenced in a study of naive and memory T cell subsets. Points from the study as a whole: Naive repertoires, especially CD8, held a few larger clonotypes, possibly memory cells re-expressing CD45RA.

Both TRBC1 and TRBC2 were covered by a beta constant-region primer of two equimolar oligonucleotides. Ligated cDNA was amplified by four rounds of PCR with nested alpha and beta constant-region primers and SP2. TCRdb reanalysed the UMI-ligation and nested PCR reads using MiXCR and keeps one entry per CDR3 protein. This table has 140,000 to 150,000 distinct CDR3 sequences, roughly 23% appearing once. The antigens for these receptors are not known. The sample comprised naive CD4+ T cells from blood. The receptors were gathered from a human donor in good health.

This rearrangement joins TRBV11-2 to TRBJ2-1; 14 bases map to TRBD2. CDR1 is SGHAT, CDR2 FQNNGV, per germline. The CDR3 has 15 amino acids. Trimming at V came to 5 bases and at J to 7 bases, leaving 4 bases not matched to a gene. The CDR3 spells CASSRGLAGGNEQFF. DNA of the CDR3: TGTGCCAGCAGCCGTGGACTAGCGGGAGGAAATGAGCAGTTCTTC.

The J gene is TRBJ2-5, the V gene TRBV12-3 or TRBV12-4, with 7 nucleotides matching TRBD2. The CDR3 consists of 17 residues. V was clipped by 2 bases and J by 1 base; unmatched bases: 10. The CDR3 is CASSLQMTSSSQETQYF. The CDR3 DNA sequence: TGTGCCAGCAGTTTACAGATGACTAGCTCTTCCCAAGAGACCCAGTACTTC.

This clonotype showed up just a few times. The CDR3: CASIGTSGSTYNEQFF. The CDR3 nucleotides are TGTGCCAGCATTGGGACTAGCGGTTCCACCTACAATGAGCAGTTCTTC. The J gene is TRBJ2-1, the V gene TRBV12-3 or TRBV12-4; 11 positions agree with TRBD2. The V gene end was trimmed by 7 bases and the J gene end by 2 bases; junction bases not matched to a gene: 7. CDR3 length equals 16 residues.

The CDR3 loop reads CAISDRRSSYEQYF. The CDR3 DNA follows: TGTGCCATCAGTGATCGCAGGAGCTCCTACGAGCAGTACTTC. The chain is built from TRBV10-3 and TRBJ2-7; no firm D call. The V gene's germline CDR1 is ENHRY and CDR2 SYGVKD. The CDR3 runs to 14 residues. Trimming pared 3 bases from V and 0 bases from J, leaving 9 bases between.

V is TRBV5-1 and J is TRBJ1-2, with 7 positions matching TRBD1. Germline-derived CDR1 and CDR2 are SGHRS and YFSETQ. V lost 2 bases and J lost 4; bases outside the gene matches: 8. The CDR3 has 15 amino acids. Here the CDR3 DNA reads TGCGCCAGCAGCTTACGGGGGGGACAGCTCTATGGCTACACCTTC. It codes for CASSLRGGQLYGYTF.

This chain uses TRBV7-3 with TRBJ2-7; the match to TRBD2 covers 9 bases. Germline loops: CDR1 SGHTA, CDR2 FQGTGA. V lost 6 bases and J lost 3; bases outside the gene matches: 6. The CDR3 length is 14 residues. Here the CDR3 DNA reads TGTGCCAGCAGTTTCCGACTAGCGGACTACGAGCAGTACTTC. Encoded protein: CASSFRLADYEQYF.

This clonotype turned up a few times. V is TRBV5-6 and J is TRBJ1-5; D gene unclear. The germline V gene encodes CDR1 SGHDT and CDR2 YYEEEE. The CDR3 loop spans 16 amino acids. V was shortened by 5 bases and J by 2 bases, with 17 bases between the two germline ends. The CDR3 DNA follows: TGTGCCAGCAGGCCGAGTGGGAGCGGCGGCAATCAGCCCCAGCATTTT. Protein sequence: CASRPSGSGGNQPQHF.

The rearrangement links TRBV12-3 or TRBV12-4 to TRBJ1-4; tentatively, D is TRBD1 (6 bases). The CDR3 is 14 residues long. V lost 4 bases, J lost 8 bases, and 14 bases lay in between. In DNA, the CDR3 is TGTGCCAGCAGTTCCACAGGGCCGGGCGAAAAACTGTTTTTT. Residues: CASSSTGPGEKLFF.

This clonotype was counted ten times or more. In DNA, the CDR3 is TGTGCCACCAGTGATTTGGCCGGGACTAGCGGGACTCGTGTCTCCTACAATGAGCAGTTCTTC. Translation gives CATSDLAGTSGTRVSYNEQFF. The chain is built from TRBV24-1 and TRBJ2-1, with TRBD2 matching 13 bases. In germline, CDR1 is KGHDR, CDR2 SFDVKD. This CDR3 spans 21 amino acids. Trimming took 0 bases from V and 0 from J; bases not matched to a gene: 10.

Many counts were recorded for this clonotype. This CDR3 reads CASSLTLNTEAFF. As DNA, the CDR3 is TGTGCCAGCAGTTTAACCCTGAACACTGAAGCTTTCTTT. The chain couples TRBV12-3 or TRBV12-4 to TRBJ1-1; D gene uncertain. CDR3 length: 13 residues. V was pared by 2 bases and J by 0 bases, with 4 bases between.

This chain links TRBV7-9 with TRBJ2-3, with no clear D. CDR1 and CDR2 from the germline V gene are SEHNR and FQNEAQ (reference sequence). The V end lost 6 bases, the J end lost 5 bases, and 18 bases lay between the germline ends. The CDR3 covers 15 residues. CDR3 in amino acids: CASSPNRGRRDTQYF. The CDR3 nucleotides are TGTGCCAGCAGTCCCAATCGAGGACGGCGAGATACGCAGTATTTT.

The V call is TRBV12-3 or TRBV12-4, the J call TRBJ1-1, with D possibly TRBD1 on 6 matching bases. The CDR3 spans 12 residues. V lost 5 bases, J lost 12 bases, and 16 bases lay in between. The CDR3 region has the DNA TGTGCCAGCAGTCAGACGACAGGTGTAACTTTCTTT. Translated: CASSQTTGVTFF.

The chain is built from TRBV9 and TRBJ1-1, with TRBD1 as a possible D gene (5 bases). The germline V gene encodes CDR1 SGDLS and CDR2 YYNGEE. V lost 0 bases, J lost 0 bases, and 9 bases lay in between. The CDR3 totals 15 residues. The CDR3 DNA is TGTGCCAGCAGCGTAGCTACAGGACTGAACACTGAAGCTTTCTTT. This codes for CASSVATGLNTEAFF.

This rearrangement joins TRBV5-1 to TRBJ2-3, with TRBD2 identical over 12 bases. This CDR3 spans 16 amino acids. Trimming cost V 0 bases and J 5 bases; bases outside gene matches: 4. Germline CDR1 reads SGHRS; CDR2 reads YFSETQ. The CDR3 loop reads CASSLVPGLAGDTQYF. For the CDR3, the DNA is TGCGCCAGCAGCTTGGTCCCGGGACTAGCGGGAGATACGCAGTATTTT.

This clonotype was detected ten times or more. This chain connects TRBV28 to TRBJ2-1; 10 bases are a match to TRBD2. Germline values: CDR1 MDHEN, CDR2 SYDVKM. This CDR3 contains 15 residues. J was trimmed by 3 bases and V by 3 bases; bases with no gene match: 2. DNA of the CDR3: TGTGCCAGCAGTTTTATAGCGGGAGGCTACAATGAGCAGTTCTTC. Amino acid sequence: CASSFIAGGYNEQFF.

This clonotype has just a few counts. V gene TRBV7-9 combines with J gene TRBJ2-1; D is perhaps TRBD2 (5 bases). The germline CDR1 and CDR2 sequences are SEHNR and FQNEAQ (reference sequence). Trimming cost V 3 bases and J 0 bases, with 6 bases left between them. This CDR3 has 14 residues. CDR3 sequence reads: CASSLEVSYNEQFF. The CDR3 region has the DNA TGTGCCAGCAGCTTGGAGGTCTCCTACAATGAGCAGTTCTTC.

The CDR3 coding sequence is TGCAGCCCGCGAGGGGGACCAAACAATGAGCAGTTCTTC. Translation gives CSPRGGPNNEQFF. This rearrangement joins TRBV29-1 to TRBJ2-1; D perhaps matches TRBD1 (6 bases). The ends were cut back, 8 bases at V and 5 bases at J, with 16 bases in the middle. Germline CDR1 is SQVTM and CDR2 is ANQGSEA. The CDR3 sequence is 13 residues long.

The chain has TRBV24-1 and TRBJ1-1, with D possibly being TRBD1 (5 bases). Germline CDR1 is KGHDR and CDR2 is SFDVKD. Deletions cut 9 bases from V and 1 base from J, with 11 bases between. This CDR3 contains 13 residues. The CDR3 nucleotides are TGTGCCACCCAATCAACAGGGAACACTGAAGCTTTCTTT. The encoded protein is CATQSTGNTEAFF.

This chain connects TRBV2 to TRBJ2-7, with 8 nucleotides matching TRBD2. The CDR3 totals 14 residues. V lost 7 bases and J lost 3; bases outside the gene matches: 8. Germline CDR1 and CDR2: SNHLY and FYNNEI. The CDR3 spells CASTSGTSGYEQYF. CDR3 DNA sequence: TGTGCCAGCACCTCAGGGACTAGTGGCTACGAGCAGTACTTC.

The table lists this clonotype with a few counts. The V gene is TRBV3-1, the J gene TRBJ2-5, with 9 positions matching TRBD2. The length of the CDR3 is 15 residues. Germline CDR1 reads LGHDT; CDR2 reads YNNKEL (reference sequence). The ends lost 4 bases at V and 4 bases at J; junction bases unmatched: 7. CDR3 DNA: TGTGCCAGCAGCCGTAGCGGGAGATTAACAGAGACCCAGTACTTC. Amino acid sequence: CASSRSGRLTETQYF.

The chain has TRBV5-1 and TRBJ1-1, with D tentatively TRBD1 (6 bases). Germline CDR1 is SGHRS and CDR2 is YFSETQ. This CDR3 spans 14 amino acids. Trimming shortened V by 4 bases and J by 1 base, and 11 bases separated the two germline ends. Here the CDR3 DNA reads TGCGCCAGCAGCCCGGGGGGCCCGAACACTGAAGCTTTCTTT. This gives the protein CASSPGGPNTEAFF.

The V and J genes are TRBV7-2 and TRBJ2-2; no reliable D call. Looked up from germline, CDR1 is SGHTA and CDR2 is FQGNSA. Deletions cut 1 base from V and 0 bases from J, with 9 bases between. This CDR3 region has 16 residues. CDR3: CASSLEPAANTGELFF. The CDR3 bases are TGTGCCAGCAGCTTAGAGCCGGCAGCGAACACCGGGGAGCTGTTTTTT.

The chain employs TRBV12-5 and TRBJ2-7; D perhaps matches TRBD1 (6 bases). Trimming pared 6 bases from V and 1 base from J, leaving 10 bases between. This CDR3 has 13 residues. Looked up from germline, CDR1 is LGHNT and CDR2 is FRNRAP. The CDR3 region has the DNA TGTGCTAGTGGCCCTGGACAGTCCTACGAGCAGTACTTC. It encodes CASGPGQSYEQYF.

This sequence joins TRBV7-2 and TRBJ1-6; the D is unclear. The V gene's germline CDR1 is SGHTA and CDR2 FQGNSA. The V and J ends lost 5 bases and 7 bases respectively, with 18 bases between them. The CDR3 runs to 16 residues. The CDR3 DNA sequence: TGTGCCAGCAGCCACGGGCGGGAGGTGCCCAATTCACCCCTCCACTTT. It codes for CASSHGREVPNSPLHF.

This clonotype turned up a few times. The rearrangement uses TRBV10-1 and TRBJ1-5; the D is unclear. The V end was cut by 3 bases, the J end by 4 bases, with 4 bases between. There are 12 residues in the CDR3. The germline gives CDR1 WNHNN, CDR2 SYGVQD (reference sequence). For the CDR3, the DNA is TGCGCCAGCAGTGAATGTAATCAGCCCCAGCATTTT. This translates into CASSECNQPQHF.

There are a few counts of this clonotype. The CDR3 DNA sequence: TGCAGTGCTAGTATTGGGGACTATGGCTACACCTTC. Protein product: CSASIGDYGYTF. The chain carries TRBV20-1 and TRBJ1-2, with D unclear. V gave up 3 bases and J gave up 3 bases, with 8 bases separating them. CDR1 and CDR2 (germline): DFQATT, SNEGSKA (reference sequence). This CDR3 comprises 12 residues.

This chain connects TRBV4-1 to TRBJ1-1; D gene unclear. V lost 3 bases to trimming and J lost 4 bases, with 6 bases between them. This CDR3 is built from 12 residues. Germline-derived CDR1 and CDR2 are MGHRA and YSYEKL. CDR3 DNA sequence: TGCGCCAGCAGCCAGGGGTTCACTGAAGCTTTCTTT. It yields the protein CASSQGFTEAFF.